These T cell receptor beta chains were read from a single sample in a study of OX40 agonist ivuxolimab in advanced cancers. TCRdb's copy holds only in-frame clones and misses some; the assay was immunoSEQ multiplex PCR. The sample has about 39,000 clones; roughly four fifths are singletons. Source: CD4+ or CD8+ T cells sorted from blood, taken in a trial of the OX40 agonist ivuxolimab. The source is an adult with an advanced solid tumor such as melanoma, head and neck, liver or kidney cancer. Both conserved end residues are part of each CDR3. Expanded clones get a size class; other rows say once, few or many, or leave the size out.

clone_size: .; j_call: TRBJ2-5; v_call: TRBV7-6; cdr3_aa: CASSLGAWEETQYF
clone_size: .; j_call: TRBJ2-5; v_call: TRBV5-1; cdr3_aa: CASSLGQGGFETQYF
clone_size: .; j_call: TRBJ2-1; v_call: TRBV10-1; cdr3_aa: CASSESMVTGQFF
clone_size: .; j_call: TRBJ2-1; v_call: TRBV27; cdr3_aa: CASSSLTSGRHEQFF
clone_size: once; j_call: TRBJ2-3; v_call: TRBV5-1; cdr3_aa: CASSLAQGKADTQYF
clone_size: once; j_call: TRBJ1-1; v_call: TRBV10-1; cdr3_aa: CASSESPGLNTEAFF
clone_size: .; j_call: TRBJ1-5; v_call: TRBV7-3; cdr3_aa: CASSLEEGQPQHF
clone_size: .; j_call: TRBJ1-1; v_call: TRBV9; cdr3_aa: CASSVSGWDTEAFF
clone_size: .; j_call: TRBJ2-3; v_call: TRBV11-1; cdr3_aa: CASSLMGGSTDTQYF
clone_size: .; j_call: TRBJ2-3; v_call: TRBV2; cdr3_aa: CASAAGDSDTQYF
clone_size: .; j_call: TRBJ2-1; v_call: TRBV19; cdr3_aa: CASGPFGESYNEQFF
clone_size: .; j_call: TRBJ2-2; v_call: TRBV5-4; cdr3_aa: CASDQGPNTGELFF
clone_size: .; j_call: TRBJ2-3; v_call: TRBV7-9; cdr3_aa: CASSLVSADTQYF
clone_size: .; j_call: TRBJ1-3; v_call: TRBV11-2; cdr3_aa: CASNEPGNTIYF
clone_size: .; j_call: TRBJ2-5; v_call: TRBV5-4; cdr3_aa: CASSLGGRGEDF
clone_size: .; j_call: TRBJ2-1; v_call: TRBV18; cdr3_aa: CASSPDYYNEQFF
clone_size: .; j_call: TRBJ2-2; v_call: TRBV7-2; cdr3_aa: CASSIPPGLSGELFF
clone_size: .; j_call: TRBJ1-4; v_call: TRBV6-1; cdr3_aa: CASMRGATNEKLFF
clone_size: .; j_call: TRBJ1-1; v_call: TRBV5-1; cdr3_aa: CASSLGGEAFF
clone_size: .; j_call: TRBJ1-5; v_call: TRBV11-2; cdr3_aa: CASSLSLGTDINQPQHF